This T cell receptor (beta chain) was captured by sequencing in a study of T cell responses to AZD1222 COVID-19 vaccine listed by TCRdb under 2021. Notes on the research overall: A total of around 240 trial participants underwent TCR sequencing, of whom some 210 received two doses of AZD1222 and about 26 received two doses of the MenACWY control vaccine. Trial participants were enrolled by age into 18-55, 56-69 and 70-plus year subgroups, with about 150, 28 and 57 TCR-sequenced participants respectively. Beyond this particular receptor, the publication reports: Because no samples from the day 14 peak response were available, repertoires could be characterized only after the peak T cell response. Reportedly, close to half of the unique spike-specific TCRs recognized epitopes lying outside the regions that are mutated in the B.1.351 and B.1.1.7 variants. Conclusions about previously exposed vaccinees are limited, since just six or seven AZD1222 recipients were seropositive for SARS-CoV-2 at baseline. After two AZD1222 doses, spike-specific TCR breadth and depth were significantly higher than at day 0 and than in MenACWY recipients. Participants were mostly white British and included more females than males, and it was suggested by the authors that clonal diversity may have been underestimated. In the small 56-69-year group, the increase in depth fell short of significance, most likely because of low power. The vaccine-associated CD4 TCRs covered the entire spike protein, and the dominant responses fell in regions 160-218 and 743-854.

What this sample's time point label stands for: about 28 days (+/-7) after the second vaccine dose. AZD1222 recipients whose second dose came at about 4 weeks and those whose second dose came at about 12 weeks were combined into one group, since spike-specific TCR depth and breadth did not differ between the two schedules. Vaccinee samples were obtained from the UK trials COV001 and COV002, which included a single-blind randomized controlled phase 2/3 trial of AZD1222 (ChAdOx1 nCoV-19) in healthy adults. Trial participant PBMC samples were collected at day 0 and day 28 after the second dose for TCRbeta chain sequencing. With regard to this clone: Its antigen is not yet known. Base qualities were left out, and no much larger clone turns up one base away.

The germline V gene specifies MGHRA as CDR1 and YSYEKL as CDR2. V is pruned by 1 base and J by 2 bases, leaving 19 bases of the junction without a gene match. The CDR3 goes from the cysteine to the phenylalanine over 22 residues. Only CDR3 DNA is held: 66 bases, read in frame from base 1. The CDR3 regions of human TCRbeta chains were analyzed by immunosequencing. The source study handled its data this way. TCRs in the repertoires were matched against a reference library of SARS-CoV-2-specific TCRs that had been generated with the MIRA antigen-specificity platform. Breadth meant the fraction of unique TCRs that were SARS-CoV-2-associated, whereas depth meant the fraction of total T cells that were SARS-CoV-2-associated. Using the MIRA data, each spike-specific TCR was mapped to the spike region that the TCR reacts to and placed in a CD4 or CD8 class. Log10-transformed breadth and depth values were compared by one-way ANOVA with Sidak's multiple comparisons tests. TCRdb's version of the immuneACCESS table is confined to in-frame rearrangements and falls short of the full clone set. An unresolved V gene accounts for under half of the shortfall where checked; the remainder is of unknown origin. From that table come the V and J calls and clone size; the DNA was used to work out D and trimming. This sample comprises around 65,000 clones, roughly four fifths of them detected only once. Roughly 25% of the sample comes from the top ten.

Here the sequenced sample was peripheral blood, taken 28 days after the second AZD1222 dose. The chain is encoded by TRBV4-1 joined to TRBJ2-7; TRBD2 lines up with 14 middle nucleotides. The sequence was obtained from an adult who received the AZD1222 COVID-19 vaccine. The CDR3 is CASSQVAGGTSGSWANAYEQYF. The DNA sequence follows: TGCGCCAGCAGCCAAGTAGCGGGGGGGACTAGCGGGAGTTGGGCGAACGCCTACGAGCAGTACTTC.